Following are 22 T cell receptor beta chains from one sample sequenced in a study of blood T cell repertoires in COVID-19. This table comes from immunoSEQ multiplex PCR, and its TCRdb copy is limited to in-frame clones, with some not included. The table includes around 180,000 clones, 84% detected once. Sample: PBMCs or T cells enriched from blood (not recorded which). The source of these receptors is a man in his fifties who had recovered from COVID-19.

V gene TRBV7-6 combines with J gene TRBJ2-2, with 9 bases that match TRBD1. The CDR3 runs 16 residues. Losses at the gene ends were 5 bases for V and 1 base for J; bases not matched to a gene: 5. Germline-derived CDR1 and CDR2 are SGHVS and FNYEAQ. This CDR3 reads CASSQGQGLNTGELFF. In nucleotides, the CDR3 is TGTGCCAGCAGCCAGGGACAGGGACTGAACACCGGGGAGCTGTTTTTT.

The genes are TRBV3-1 (or the pseudogene TRBV3-2) and TRBJ2-7; possible D gene TRBD2, 6 bases. The V gene's germline CDR1 is LGHDT and CDR2 YNNKEL (reference sequence). Trimming pared 5 bases from V and 3 bases from J, leaving 11 bases between. The CDR3 spans 13 residues. The CDR3 coding sequence is TGTGCCAGCAGCGGGGACTTTAACTACGAGCAGTACTTC. Its protein product is CASSGDFNYEQYF.

The J gene is TRBJ1-2, the V gene TRBV6-4, with unresolved D. This CDR3 has 14 residues. The V gene lost 4 bases and the J gene lost 8 bases, with 17 bases spanning the gap. From germline, CDR1 is MRHNA and CDR2 SNTAGT. The CDR3: CASSVGLPMRGYTF. The CDR3 nucleotides read TGTGCCAGCAGTGTAGGACTTCCTATGCGGGGCTACACCTTC.

This clone was seen once. Other nucleotide sequences from this sample produce the same CDR3. The genes are TRBV7-9 and TRBJ1-1; possible D gene TRBD1, 5 bases. The V gene's germline CDR1 is SEHNR and CDR2 FQNEAQ (reference sequence). The CDR3 sequence is 13 residues long. V was pared by 5 bases and J by 5 bases, with 12 bases between. CDR3 loop: CASSLGGGTEAFF. For the CDR3, the DNA is TGTGCCAGCAGCCTTGGGGGAGGTACTGAAGCTTTCTTT.

V and J are TRBV6-4 and TRBJ2-4, with TRBD1 matching 7 bases. Trimming at V came to 9 bases and at J to 2 bases, leaving 10 bases not matched to a gene. Germline V CDR1 and CDR2: MRHNA, SNTAGT. This CDR3 spans 15 amino acids. The CDR3: CARTRGISSKNIQYF. DNA of the CDR3: TGTGCCAGGACCAGGGGGATCTCGTCCAAAAACATTCAGTACTTC.

This rearrangement joins TRBV10-3 to TRBJ2-2; D is possibly TRBD1 (6 bases). Germline V lookup: CDR1 ENHRY, CDR2 SYGVKD. This CDR3 has 16 amino acids. V was clipped by 2 bases and J by 2 bases, with 12 bases between them. CDR3 loop: CAISEMSGVNTGELFF. CDR3 nucleotide sequence: TGTGCCATCAGTGAGATGTCAGGGGTAAACACCGGGGAGCTGTTTTTT.

V gene TRBV6-5 combines with J gene TRBJ1-1; TRBD1 matches at 10 bases. CDR1 and CDR2 from the germline V gene are MNHEY and SVGAGI. V shed 2 bases and J 4 bases; nucleotides not matched to a gene: 4. The CDR3 consists of 15 residues. The CDR3 sequence: CASSYGTGVGTEAFF. In DNA form, the CDR3 reads TGTGCCAGCAGTTACGGGACAGGGGTTGGCACTGAAGCTTTCTTT.

The rearrangement uses TRBV19 and TRBJ1-1, with D possibly being TRBD1 (5 bases). V gave up 2 bases and J gave up 10 bases, with 23 bases separating them. Looked up from germline, CDR1 is LNHDA and CDR2 is SQIVND (reference sequence). This CDR3 has 16 amino acids. CDR3 sequence reads: CASSIYSGSEKFVAFF. The DNA of the CDR3 is TGTGCCAGTAGTATATATTCAGGGTCCGAAAAGTTCGTAGCTTTCTTT.

The genes are TRBV29-1 and TRBJ1-6; TRBD1 aligns across 8 bases. Germline V gene lookup returns CDR1 SQVTM and CDR2 ANQGSEA. Trimming removed 5 bases from V and 5 bases from J; junction bases left unmatched: 5. There are 14 residues in the CDR3. CDR3 region: CSVRQGNNNSPLHF. For the CDR3, the DNA is TGCAGCGTTAGACAGGGGAACAATAATTCACCCCTCCACTTT.

V is TRBV6-2 or TRBV6-3 and J is TRBJ2-2; 9 bases match TRBD1. Germline V gene sequence: CDR1 MNHEY, CDR2 SVGEGT. V shed 5 bases, J shed 1 base, and the junction held 2 bases outside the gene matches. CDR3 length: 15 residues. This chain's CDR3 is CASSADRGNTGELFF. In DNA form, the CDR3 reads TGTGCCAGCAGTGCGGACAGGGGGAACACCGGGGAGCTGTTTTTT.

This clone came up once. The chain has TRBV6-2 or TRBV6-3 and TRBJ1-5, with D possibly TRBD1 on 5 matching bases. There are 14 residues in the CDR3. Between the trimmed V and J ends, which lost 6 bases and 11 bases, there was a span of 20 bases. Germline V lookup: CDR1 MNHEY, CDR2 SVGEGT. For the CDR3, the DNA is TGTGCCAGCAGCTTACTTTGGGGCGGTAGTTCCCAGCATTTT. It translates to CASSLLWGGSSQHF.

The DNA for the CDR3 is TGTGCCAGTAGTACCGGACAGATTAACAATGAGCAGTTCTTC. As protein: CASSTGQINNEQFF. The chain employs TRBV19 and TRBJ2-1; a weak D match, TRBD1 (6 bases). V was shortened by 4 bases and J by 5 bases, with 12 bases between the two germline ends. The CDR3 sequence is 14 residues long. CDR1 and CDR2 from the germline V gene are LNHDA and SQIVND (reference sequence).

This clone has more than one count but fewer than ten. The V gene is TRBV19, the J gene TRBJ1-2; 7 nucleotides agree with TRBD1. Germline CDR1 is LNHDA and CDR2 is SQIVND (reference sequence). The CDR3 has 17 residues. V lost 3 bases to trimming and J lost 4 bases; unmatched junction nucleotides: 14. The CDR3, as DNA: TGTGCCAGTAGTATCGCCCCTTCGGCAGGGGGTAGCTATGGCTACACCTTC. Translated, it gives CASSIAPSAGGSYGYTF.

The rearrangement joins TRBV11-2 to TRBJ1-2; 10 positions match TRBD1. V was clipped by 3 bases and J by 5 bases; unmatched bases: 3. CDR1 is SGHAT and CDR2 is FQNNGV in the germline V gene. The CDR3 has 14 amino acids. The DNA of the CDR3 is TGTGCCAGCAGCTTGGGACAGGGGTGGTATGGCTACACCTTC. Translating it yields CASSLGQGWYGYTF.

The genes are TRBV7-8 and TRBJ1-2; possibly TRBD1 for D (5 bases). The V end was cut by 1 base, the J end by 5 bases, with 8 bases between. The germline V gene encodes CDR1 SGHVS and CDR2 FQNEAQ. The length of the CDR3 is 13 residues. The CDR3 loop is CASSLGGFYGYTF. CDR3 in DNA: TGTGCCAGCAGCTTAGGGGGCTTTTATGGCTACACCTTC.

The chain carries TRBV28 and TRBJ1-3; D is ambiguous. Trimming removed 2 bases from V and 3 bases from J, with 2 bases in between. The germline gives CDR1 MDHEN, CDR2 SYDVKM. This CDR3 region has 12 residues. Written as DNA, the CDR3 is TGTGCCAGCAGTTTACTTGGAAACACCATATATTTT. Translated, it gives CASSLLGNTIYF.

This chain uses TRBV5-5 with TRBJ2-3; the match to TRBD1 covers 10 bases. Trimming took 4 bases from V and 4 from J; bases not matched to a gene: 12. The germline CDR1 and CDR2 sequences are SGHKS and YYEKEE (reference sequence). CDR3 size: 17 residues. DNA for the CDR3: TGTGCCAGCAGCCGATTCAGGGACAGGGGAGTAGCAGATACGCAGTATTTT. It yields the protein CASSRFRDRGVADTQYF. Full variable domain (remainder filled in from reference TRBV5-5 and TRBJ2-3): DAGVTQSPTHLIKTRGQQVTLRCSPISGHKSVSWYQQVLGQGPQFIFQYYEKEERGRGNFPDRFSARQFPNYSSELNVNALLLGDSALYLCASSRFRDRGVADTQYFGPGTRLTVL.

This chain connects TRBV10-2 to TRBJ2-1; tentatively, D is TRBD2 (6 bases). Per germline, CDR1 WSHSY and CDR2 SAAADI. The V end was cut by 4 bases, the J end by 4 bases, with 20 bases between. The CDR3 sequence is 17 residues long. The CDR3 reads CASSGLNGGSPYNEQFF. The CDR3 coding sequence is TGCGCCAGCAGTGGGTTAAACGGGGGATCCCCTTACAATGAGCAGTTCTTC.

V is TRBV7-9 and J is TRBJ1-1; D might be TRBD1 (5 bases). Per germline, CDR1 SEHNR and CDR2 FQNEAQ (reference sequence). Trimming cost V 5 bases and J 6 bases, with 16 bases left between them. The CDR3 runs 14 residues. CDR3 loop: CASSRRGGKAEAFF. The DNA for the CDR3 is TGTGCCAGCAGCCGAAGGGGAGGGAAGGCTGAAGCTTTCTTT.

V gene TRBV4-2 combines with J gene TRBJ1-4; D is possibly TRBD1 (6 bases). The V end lost 1 base, the J end lost 7 bases, and 16 bases lay between the germline ends. This CDR3 comprises 16 residues. CDR1 and CDR2 from the germline V gene are LGHNA and YNFKEQ. The CDR3 sequence is CASSQGLGVRGEKLFF. As DNA, the CDR3 is TGTGCCAGCAGCCAAGGACTTGGCGTCAGGGGTGAAAAACTGTTTTTT.

The V call is TRBV7-9, the J call TRBJ1-2; 7 nucleotides agree with TRBD1. This CDR3 has 12 residues. V lost 8 bases and J lost 8; bases outside the gene matches: 8. Looked up from germline, CDR1 is SEHNR and CDR2 is FQNEAQ (reference sequence). The CDR3 nucleotides read TGTGCCAGCCGAGGGACAGATGTAGGCTACACCTTC. Translated, it gives CASRGTDVGYTF. Based on the CDR3 plus reference TRBV7-9 and TRBJ1-2, the full variable domain is DTGVSQNPRHKITKRGQNVTFRCDPISEHNRLYWYRQTLGQGPEFLTYFQNEAQLEKSRLLSDRFSAERPKGSFSTLEIQRTEQGDSAMYLCASRGTDVGYTFGSGTRLTVV.

This chain links TRBV28 with TRBJ1-2, with TRBD1 matching 8 bases. Losses at the gene ends were 7 bases for V and 3 bases for J; bases not matched to a gene: 7. The CDR3 is 14 residues long. Germline V lookup: CDR1 MDHEN, CDR2 SYDVKM. The CDR3 loop is CASISLTGDYGYTF. Here the CDR3 DNA reads TGTGCCAGCATCTCCCTGACAGGGGACTATGGCTACACCTTC.